Listed below are T cell receptor beta chains from one sample, sequenced in a study of T cell changes during pregnancy in multiple sclerosis. The repertoire was sequenced with immunoSEQ multiplex PCR; TCRdb's copy has only in-frame clones and lacks some. This repertoire shows more than 80,000 clones, about 96% found once; its top ten account for about 1%. The material was peripheral blood, obtained in the second trimester of pregnancy. The source is a female donor with multiple sclerosis, enrolled in a pregnancy study. Both conserved end residues are part of each CDR3. The D gene is left open where the match is weak. For some rows the clone size is stated as once, few or many, or as a class when expanded; others skip it.

J	size	V	D	CDR3	DNA
TRBJ2-1	-	TRBV6-4	TRBD2	CASSPVTVLAGVHEQFF	TGTGCCAGCAGTCCAGTGACCGTACTAGCGGGAGTCCATGAGCAGTTCTTC
TRBJ1-1	-	TRBV6-1	-	CASSAITGEAFF	TGTGCCAGCAGTGCGATAACAGGGGAAGCTTTCTTT
TRBJ2-2	few	TRBV6-6	-	CASTPDRRNTGELFF	TGTGCCAGCACCCCCGACAGGAGGAACACCGGGGAGCTGTTTTTT
TRBJ2-1	-	TRBV11-3	TRBD2	CASSPRTSIGEQFF	TGTGCCAGCAGCCCGAGGACTAGCATCGGTGAGCAGTTCTTC
TRBJ2-7	-	TRBV14	TRBD2	CASSPRGKLAGVYEQYF	TGTGCCAGCAGCCCACGGGGGAAACTAGCGGGAGTCTACGAGCAGTACTTC
TRBJ2-7	-	TRBV7-9	TRBD1	CASSLLTGTGRDYEQYF	TGTGCCAGCAGCTTACTAACCGGGACAGGGAGGGACTACGAGCAGTACTTC
TRBJ2-1	-	TRBV4-1	TRBD2	CASSQEGLAGGRDEQFF	TGCGCCAGCAGCCAAGAGGGGCTAGCGGGAGGGCGGGATGAGCAGTTCTTC
TRBJ2-5	-	TRBV5-1	TRBD2	CASSSGLAGGPLQETQYF	TGCGCCAGCAGCTCGGGACTAGCGGGAGGGCCCCTCCAAGAGACCCAGTACTTC
TRBJ1-3	-	TRBV5-8	-	CANPGLYTTRSGNTIYF	TGTGCCAACCCGGGACTTTACACCACGCGCAGCGGAAACACCATATATTTT
TRBJ1-2	-	TRBV27	-	CASSPNTRARGGYTF	TGTGCCAGCAGTCCCAACACCCGGGCTCGAGGGGGCTACACCTTC
TRBJ2-5	-	TRBV13	TRBD1	CASSLGTPMTGYETQYF	TGTGCCAGCAGCTTAGGTACCCCCATGACAGGGTATGAGACCCAGTACTTC
TRBJ2-2	-	TRBV21-1	-	CASSGRTANTGELFF	TGTGCCAGCAGCGGCCGAACAGCGAACACCGGGGAGCTGTTTTTT
TRBJ2-2	-	TRBV6-1	-	CASSELRGNTGELFF	TGTGCCAGCAGTGAATTAAGGGGGAACACCGGGGAGCTGTTTTTT
TRBJ2-7	-	TRBV7-9	TRBD1	CASSPGTGGNEQYF	TGTGCCAGCAGCCCGGGGACAGGGGGCAACGAGCAGTACTTC
TRBJ1-2	-	TRBV7-9	-	CASSLEQGHGYTF	TGTGCCAGCAGCTTAGAGCAGGGCCATGGCTACACCTTC
TRBJ1-2	-	TRBV6-5	-	CASTSGNYGYTF	TGTGCCAGCACCTCAGGAAACTATGGCTACACCTTC
TRBJ2-7	-	TRBV10-2	-	CASSESAGAVSYEQYF	TGCGCCAGCAGTGAGTCGGCCGGAGCAGTCTCCTACGAGCAGTACTTC
TRBJ2-7	-	TRBV10-3	-	CAISEDHWASYEQYF	TGTGCCATCAGTGAGGATCATTGGGCATCCTACGAGCAGTACTTC
TRBJ2-7	-	TRBV7-2	TRBD1	CASSPWDRADEQYF	TGTGCCAGCAGCCCTTGGGACAGGGCAGACGAGCAGTACTTC
TRBJ2-7	-	TRBV19	TRBD2	CASSTQLAGGYEQYF	TGTGCCAGTAGTACCCAACTAGCGGGAGGTTACGAGCAGTACTTC
TRBJ1-5	once	TRBV6-1	-	CATASPGNGQPQHF	TGTGCCACCGCTTCCCCAGGGAATGGTCAGCCCCAGCATTTT
TRBJ2-7	-	TRBV5-1	TRBD1	CASSFTTARFGVQGKSYEQYF	TGCGCCAGCAGCTTTACTACAGCACGGTTTGGGGTACAGGGGAAGTCCTACGAGCAGTACTTC
TRBJ2-1	-	TRBV20-1	-	CSAGLQNEQFF	TGCAGTGCCGGACTCCAAAATGAGCAGTTCTTC